This T cell receptor (beta chain) was obtained from a study of PD-L1 blockade in urothelial cancer. Study as a whole: Median T cell yield per blood sample was 140,000 to 150,000 cells.

TCRdb's copy holds only in-frame clones and misses some; the assay was immunoSEQ multiplex PCR. Altogether approximately 50,000 clones are present, about 81% being singletons, with the ten largest covering about 3%. CDR1 MNHNY and CDR2 SVGAGI come from the germline V gene (reference sequence). The V end was cut by 0 bases, the J end by 5 bases, with 13 bases between. This CDR3 spans 15 amino acids. Time point meaning: pretreatment peripheral blood. Sample numbers ranged from 1 to 8 per patient, encompassing pretreatment and on-treatment collections. The origin of this receptor is a man aged 70-80 years with urothelial cancer. Sequenced material: PBMCs, taken around atezolizumab (anti-PD-L1) treatment. The chain joins TRBV6-6 to TRBJ2-5; a weak D match, TRBD1 (6 bases). The CDR3 protein is CASSYSSGDGETQYF. CDR3 coding DNA: TGTGCCAGCAGTTACTCGTCAGGGGACGGTGAGACCCAGTACTTC.